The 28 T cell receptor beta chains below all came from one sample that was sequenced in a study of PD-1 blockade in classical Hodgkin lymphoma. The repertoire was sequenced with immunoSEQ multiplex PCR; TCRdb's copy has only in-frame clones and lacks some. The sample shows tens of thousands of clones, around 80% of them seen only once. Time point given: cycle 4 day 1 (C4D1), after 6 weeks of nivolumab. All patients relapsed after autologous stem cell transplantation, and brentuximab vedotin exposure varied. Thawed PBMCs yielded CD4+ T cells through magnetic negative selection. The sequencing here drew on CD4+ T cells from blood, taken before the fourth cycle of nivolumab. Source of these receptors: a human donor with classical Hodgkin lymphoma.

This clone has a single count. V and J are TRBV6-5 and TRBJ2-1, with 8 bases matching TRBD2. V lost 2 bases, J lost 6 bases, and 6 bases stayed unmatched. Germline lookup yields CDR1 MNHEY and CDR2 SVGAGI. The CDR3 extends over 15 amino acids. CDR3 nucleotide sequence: TGTGCCAGCAGTTACGGAACTAGCGGACGCAATGAGCAGTTCTTC. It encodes CASSYGTSGRNEQFF.

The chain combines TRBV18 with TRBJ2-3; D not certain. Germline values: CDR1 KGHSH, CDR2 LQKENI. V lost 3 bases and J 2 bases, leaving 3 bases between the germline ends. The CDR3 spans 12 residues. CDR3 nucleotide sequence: TGTGCCAGCTCACCTTCCACAGATACGCAGTATTTT. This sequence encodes CASSPSTDTQYF. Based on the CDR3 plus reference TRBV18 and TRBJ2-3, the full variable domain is NAGVMQNPRHLVRRRGQEARLRCSPMKGHSHVYWYRQLPEEGLKFMVYLQKENIIDESGMPKERFSAEFPKEGPSILRIQQVVRGDSAAYFCASSPSTDTQYFGPGTRLTVL.

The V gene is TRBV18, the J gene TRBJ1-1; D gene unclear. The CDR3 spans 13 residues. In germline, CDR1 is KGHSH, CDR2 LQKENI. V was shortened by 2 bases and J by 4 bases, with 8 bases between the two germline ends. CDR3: CASSPGVGTEAFF. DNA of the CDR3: TGTGCCAGCTCACCAGGGGTTGGCACTGAAGCTTTCTTT.

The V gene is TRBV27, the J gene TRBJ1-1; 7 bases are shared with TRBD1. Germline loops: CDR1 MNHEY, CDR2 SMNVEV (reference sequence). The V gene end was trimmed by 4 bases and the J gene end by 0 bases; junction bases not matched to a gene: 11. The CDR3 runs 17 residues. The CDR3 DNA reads TGTGCCAGCAGTTACAGACAGGGTTTGGTCATGAACACTGAAGCTTTCTTT. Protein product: CASSYRQGLVMNTEAFF.

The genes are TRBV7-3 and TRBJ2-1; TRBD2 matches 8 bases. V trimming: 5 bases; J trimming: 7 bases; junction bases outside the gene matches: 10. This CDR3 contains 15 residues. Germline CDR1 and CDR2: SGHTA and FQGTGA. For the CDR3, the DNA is TGTGCCAGCAGCCTAAGGGGGACTAGTAAAAATGAGCAGTTCTTC. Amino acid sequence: CASSLRGTSKNEQFF.

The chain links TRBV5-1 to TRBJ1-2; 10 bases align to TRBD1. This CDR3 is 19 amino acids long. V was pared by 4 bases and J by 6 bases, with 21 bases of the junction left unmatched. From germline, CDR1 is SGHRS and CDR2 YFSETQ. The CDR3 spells CASSPQSGTGASLGHGYTF. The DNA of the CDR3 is TGCGCCAGCAGCCCTCAGTCTGGGACAGGGGCGTCTTTGGGTCATGGCTACACCTTC.

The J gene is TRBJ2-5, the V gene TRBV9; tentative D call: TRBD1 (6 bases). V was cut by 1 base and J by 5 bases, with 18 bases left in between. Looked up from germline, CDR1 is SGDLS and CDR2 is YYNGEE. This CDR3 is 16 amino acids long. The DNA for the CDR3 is TGTGCCAGCAGCGTAAGGGGGATATACCAGGGTGAGACCCAGTACTTC. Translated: CASSVRGIYQGETQYF.

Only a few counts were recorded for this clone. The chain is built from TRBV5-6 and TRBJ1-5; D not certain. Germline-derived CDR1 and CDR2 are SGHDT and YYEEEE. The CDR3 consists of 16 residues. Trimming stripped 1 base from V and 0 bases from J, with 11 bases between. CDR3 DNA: TGTGCCAGCAGCTTGTTTGGACCGAATAGCAATCAGCCCCAGCATTTT. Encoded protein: CASSLFGPNSNQPQHF. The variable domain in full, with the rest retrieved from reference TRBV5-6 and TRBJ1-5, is DAGVTQSPTHLIKTRGQQVTLRCSPKSGHDTVSWYQQALGQGPQFIFQYYEEEERQRGNFPDRFSGHQFPNYSSELNVNALLLGDSALYLCASSLFGPNSNQPQHFGDGTRLSIL.

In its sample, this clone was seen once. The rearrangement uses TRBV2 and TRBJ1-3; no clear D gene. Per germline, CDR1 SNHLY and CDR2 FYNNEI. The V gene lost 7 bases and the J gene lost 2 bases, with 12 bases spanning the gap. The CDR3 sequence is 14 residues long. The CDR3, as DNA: TGTGCCAGCAAGGCGCGGGAGGCTGGAAACACCATATATTTT. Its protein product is CASKAREAGNTIYF. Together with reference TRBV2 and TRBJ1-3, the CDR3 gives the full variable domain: EPEVTQTPSHQVTQMGQEVILRCVPISNHLYFYWYRQILGQKVEFLVSFYNNEISEKSEIFDDQFSVERPDGSNFTLKIRSTKLEDSAMYFCASKAREAGNTIYFGEGSWLTVV.

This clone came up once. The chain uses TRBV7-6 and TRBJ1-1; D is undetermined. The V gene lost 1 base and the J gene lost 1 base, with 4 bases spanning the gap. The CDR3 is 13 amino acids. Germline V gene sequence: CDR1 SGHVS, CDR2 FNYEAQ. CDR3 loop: CASSLDTNTEAFF. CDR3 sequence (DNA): TGTGCCAGCAGCTTAGATACGAACACTGAAGCTTTCTTT.

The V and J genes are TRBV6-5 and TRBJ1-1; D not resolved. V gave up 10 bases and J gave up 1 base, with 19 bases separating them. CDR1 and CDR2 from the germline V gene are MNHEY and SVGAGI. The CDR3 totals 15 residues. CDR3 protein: CATTPGGSWNTEAFF. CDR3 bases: TGTGCCACCACCCCCGGAGGGTCTTGGAACACTGAAGCTTTCTTT.

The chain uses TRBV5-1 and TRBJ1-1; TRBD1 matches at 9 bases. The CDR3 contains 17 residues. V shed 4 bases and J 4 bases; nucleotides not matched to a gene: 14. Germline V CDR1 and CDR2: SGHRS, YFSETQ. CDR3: CASSPIKITGGATEAFF. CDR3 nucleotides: TGCGCCAGCAGCCCGATCAAAATAACAGGGGGCGCCACTGAAGCTTTCTTT.

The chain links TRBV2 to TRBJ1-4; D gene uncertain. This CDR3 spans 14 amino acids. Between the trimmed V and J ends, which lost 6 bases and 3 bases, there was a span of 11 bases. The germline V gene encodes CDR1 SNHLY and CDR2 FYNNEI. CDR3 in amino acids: CASRGITANEKLFF. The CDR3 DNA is TGTGCCAGCAGAGGGATAACAGCTAATGAAAAACTGTTTTTT.

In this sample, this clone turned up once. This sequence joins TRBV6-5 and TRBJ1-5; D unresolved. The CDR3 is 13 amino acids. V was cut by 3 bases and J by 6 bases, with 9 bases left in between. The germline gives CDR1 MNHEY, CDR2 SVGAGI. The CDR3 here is CASSYGSGQPQHF. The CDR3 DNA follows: TGTGCCAGCAGTTATGGCAGCGGTCAGCCCCAGCATTTT.

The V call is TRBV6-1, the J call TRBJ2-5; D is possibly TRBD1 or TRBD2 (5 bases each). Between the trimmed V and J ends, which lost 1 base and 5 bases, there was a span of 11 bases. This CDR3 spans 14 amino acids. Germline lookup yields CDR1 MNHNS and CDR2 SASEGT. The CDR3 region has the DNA TGTGCCAGCAGTGAAGGAGGGGTTCCCGAGACCCAGTACTTC. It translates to CASSEGGVPETQYF.

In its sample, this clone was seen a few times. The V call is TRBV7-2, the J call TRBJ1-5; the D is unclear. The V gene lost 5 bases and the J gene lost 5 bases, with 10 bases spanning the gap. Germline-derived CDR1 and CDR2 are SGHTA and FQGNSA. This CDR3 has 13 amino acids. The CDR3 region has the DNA TGTGCCAGCAGCCCGCAGCAGGATCAGCCCCAGCATTTT. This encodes CASSPQQDQPQHF.

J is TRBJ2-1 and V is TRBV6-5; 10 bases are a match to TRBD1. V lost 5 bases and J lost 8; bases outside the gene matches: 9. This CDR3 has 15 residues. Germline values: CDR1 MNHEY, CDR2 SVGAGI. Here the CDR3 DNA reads TGTGCCAGCAGTCGTGGGGACAGGGGAGGCGATGAGCAGTTCTTC. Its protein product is CASSRGDRGGDEQFF.

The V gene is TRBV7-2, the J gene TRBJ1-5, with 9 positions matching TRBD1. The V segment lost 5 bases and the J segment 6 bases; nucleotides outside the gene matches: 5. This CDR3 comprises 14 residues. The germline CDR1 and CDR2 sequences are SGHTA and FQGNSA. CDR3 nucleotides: TGTGCCAGCAGCCCACAGGGGGCAGGTCAGCCCCAGCATTTT. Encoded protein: CASSPQGAGQPQHF.

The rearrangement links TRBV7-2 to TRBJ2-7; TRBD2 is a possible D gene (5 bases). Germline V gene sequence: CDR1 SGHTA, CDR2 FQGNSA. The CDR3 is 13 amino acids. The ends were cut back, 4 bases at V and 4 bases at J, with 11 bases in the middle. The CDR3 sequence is CASSSTIEYEQYF. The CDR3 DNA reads TGTGCCAGCAGCTCGACTATCGAGTACGAGCAGTACTTC.

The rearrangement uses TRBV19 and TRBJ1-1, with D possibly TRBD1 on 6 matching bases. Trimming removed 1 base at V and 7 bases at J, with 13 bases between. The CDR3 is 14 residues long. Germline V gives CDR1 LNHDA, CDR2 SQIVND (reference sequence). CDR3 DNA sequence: TGTGCCAGTAGTATAGGGGGGGCCTACGGTGAAGCTTTCTTT. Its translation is CASSIGGAYGEAFF.

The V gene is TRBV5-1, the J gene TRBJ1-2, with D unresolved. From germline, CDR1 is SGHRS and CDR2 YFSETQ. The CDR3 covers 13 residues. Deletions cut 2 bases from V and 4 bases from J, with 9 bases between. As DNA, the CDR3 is TGCGCCAGCAGCTTTGACCCTACCTATGGCTACACCTTC. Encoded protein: CASSFDPTYGYTF. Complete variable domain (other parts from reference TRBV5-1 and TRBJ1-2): KAGVTQTPRYLIKTRGQQVTLSCSPISGHRSVSWYQQTPGQGLQFLFEYFSETQRNKGNFPGRFSGRQFSNSRSEMNVSTLELGDSALYLCASSFDPTYGYTFGSGTRLTVV.

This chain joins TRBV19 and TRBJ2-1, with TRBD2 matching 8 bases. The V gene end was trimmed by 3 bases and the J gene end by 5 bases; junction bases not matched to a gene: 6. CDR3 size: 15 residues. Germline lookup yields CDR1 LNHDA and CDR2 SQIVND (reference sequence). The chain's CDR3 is CASSISGGGHNEQFF. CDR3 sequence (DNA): TGTGCCAGTAGTATTTCGGGGGGGGGCCACAATGAGCAGTTCTTC. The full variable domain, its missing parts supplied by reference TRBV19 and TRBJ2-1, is DGGITQSPKYLFRKEGQNVTLSCEQNLNHDAMYWYRQDPGQGLRLIYYSQIVNDFQKGDIAEGYSVSREKKESFPLTVTSAQKNPTAFYLCASSISGGGHNEQFFGPGTRLTVL.

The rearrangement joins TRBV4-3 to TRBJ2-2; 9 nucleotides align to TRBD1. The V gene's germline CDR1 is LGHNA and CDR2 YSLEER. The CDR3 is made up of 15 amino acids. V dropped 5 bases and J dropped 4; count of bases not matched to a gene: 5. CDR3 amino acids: CASSFRTGATGELFF. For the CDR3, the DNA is TGCGCCAGCAGCTTCCGGACAGGGGCCACCGGGGAGCTGTTTTTT.

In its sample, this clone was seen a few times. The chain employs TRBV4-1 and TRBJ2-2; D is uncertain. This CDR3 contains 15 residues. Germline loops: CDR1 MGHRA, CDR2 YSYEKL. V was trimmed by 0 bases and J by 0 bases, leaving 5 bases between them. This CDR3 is CASSQEVANTGELFF. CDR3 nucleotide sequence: TGCGCCAGCAGCCAAGAAGTCGCGAACACCGGGGAGCTGTTTTTT.

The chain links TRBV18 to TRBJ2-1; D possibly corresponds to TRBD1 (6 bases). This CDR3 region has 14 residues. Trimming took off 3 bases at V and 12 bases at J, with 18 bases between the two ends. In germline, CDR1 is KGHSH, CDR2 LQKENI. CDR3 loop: CASSPQGQESGQFF. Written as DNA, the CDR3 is TGTGCCAGCTCACCTCAGGGGCAAGAAAGTGGGCAGTTCTTC.

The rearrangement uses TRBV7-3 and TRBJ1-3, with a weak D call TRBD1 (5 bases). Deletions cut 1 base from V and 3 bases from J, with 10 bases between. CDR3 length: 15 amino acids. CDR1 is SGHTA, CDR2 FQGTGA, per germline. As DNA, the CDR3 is TGTGCCAGCAGCTTAAAAGGGGCTAGTGGAAACACCATATATTTT. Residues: CASSLKGASGNTIYF.

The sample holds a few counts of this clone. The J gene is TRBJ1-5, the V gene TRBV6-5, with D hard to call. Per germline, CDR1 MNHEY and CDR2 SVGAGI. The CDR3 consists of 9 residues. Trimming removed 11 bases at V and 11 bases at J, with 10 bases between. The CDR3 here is CASPRAQHF. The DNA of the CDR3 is TGTGCCTCCCCCAGAGCCCAGCATTTT.

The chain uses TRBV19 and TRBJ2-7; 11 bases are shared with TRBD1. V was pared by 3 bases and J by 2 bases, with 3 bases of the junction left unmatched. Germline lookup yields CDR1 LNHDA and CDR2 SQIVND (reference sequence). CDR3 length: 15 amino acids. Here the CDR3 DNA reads TGTGCCAGTAGTATGGGACAGGGGGTTCCCTACGAGCAGTACTTC. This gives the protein CASSMGQGVPYEQYF.